These T cell receptor beta chains were read from a single sample in a study of blood T cell repertoires in COVID-19. The data were produced by immunoSEQ multiplex PCR, yet TCRdb's version contains in-frame clones alone and is incomplete. The sample has approximately 180,000 clones, roughly 84% seen once. Sequencing was done on a sample of peripheral blood. The receptor source for this set is a person between 65 and 80 years old with COVID-19, enrolled during active disease. CDR3s include the opening cysteine and the closing phenylalanine or tryptophan. Fields, in order: clone size, D gene, V gene, J gene, CDR3 protein, CDR3 DNA. A D gene is named only where the DNA matches it firmly. Clone size is not always given. Where it is, it says once, few, many or a class for expanded clones.

clone size: -
D gene: -
V gene: TRBV5-6
J gene: TRBJ2-5
CDR3 protein: CASSFKTQWNDQETQYF
CDR3 DNA: TGTGCCAGCAGCTTCAAAACACAGTGGAACGACCAAGAGACCCAGTACTTC

clone size: -
D gene: -
V gene: TRBV2
J gene: TRBJ1-5
CDR3 protein: CATHGDGDQPQHF
CDR3 DNA: TGTGCCACCCATGGAGACGGAGATCAGCCCCAGCATTTT

clone size: -
D gene: -
V gene: TRBV2
J gene: TRBJ1-2
CDR3 protein: CASSHLGRGLGYGYTF
CDR3 DNA: TGTGCCAGCAGTCATTTAGGACGGGGACTTGGCTATGGCTACACCTTC

clone size: -
D gene: TRBD1
V gene: TRBV18
J gene: TRBJ1-3
CDR3 protein: CASSQIPGQGAFTGNTIYF
CDR3 DNA: TGTGCCAGCTCACAAATTCCGGGACAGGGGGCCTTTACTGGAAACACCATATATTTT

clone size: -
D gene: TRBD1
V gene: TRBV30
J gene: TRBJ1-2
CDR3 protein: CAGTADLYGYTF
CDR3 DNA: TGTGCCGGGACAGCGGACCTTTATGGCTACACCTTC

clone size: -
D gene: -
V gene: TRBV28
J gene: TRBJ1-2
CDR3 protein: CASSIGGSYGYTF
CDR3 DNA: TGTGCCAGCAGTATTGGTGGTAGCTATGGCTACACCTTC

clone size: -
D gene: -
V gene: TRBV29-1
J gene: TRBJ2-7
CDR3 protein: CSVDGAQSYEQYF
CDR3 DNA: TGCAGCGTTGATGGAGCGCAGAGCTACGAGCAGTACTTC

clone size: -
D gene: -
V gene: TRBV9
J gene: TRBJ2-2
CDR3 protein: CASSALTGAGELFF
CDR3 DNA: TGTGCCAGCAGCGCCCTAACAGGAGCCGGGGAGCTGTTTTTT

clone size: -
D gene: TRBD1
V gene: TRBV29-1
J gene: TRBJ1-1
CDR3 protein: CSSSPGQGMNTEAFF
CDR3 DNA: TGCAGCTCCTCACCGGGACAGGGAATGAACACTGAAGCTTTCTTT

clone size: -
D gene: -
V gene: TRBV6-5
J gene: TRBJ1-5
CDR3 protein: CASRPGSSNQPQHF
CDR3 DNA: TGTGCCAGCAGGCCCGGGTCCAGCAATCAGCCCCAGCATTTT

clone size: -
D gene: TRBD2
V gene: TRBV28
J gene: TRBJ2-5
CDR3 protein: CASSFLAGVQETQYF
CDR3 DNA: TGTGCCAGCAGTTTCCTAGCGGGAGTCCAGGAGACCCAGTACTTC

clone size: -
D gene: TRBD2
V gene: TRBV2
J gene: TRBJ2-2
CDR3 protein: CASKGSGRNTGELFF
CDR3 DNA: TGTGCCAGCAAAGGTAGCGGGAGGAACACCGGGGAGCTGTTTTTT

clone size: -
D gene: -
V gene: TRBV27
J gene: TRBJ2-7
CDR3 protein: CASSAYGPGSEQYF
CDR3 DNA: TGTGCCAGCAGTGCGTACGGCCCCGGGTCTGAGCAGTACTTC

clone size: -
D gene: TRBD1
V gene: TRBV5-4
J gene: TRBJ1-1
CDR3 protein: CASSPTGGSNTEAFF
CDR3 DNA: TGTGCCAGCAGCCCGACAGGGGGCTCGAACACTGAAGCTTTCTTT

clone size: -
D gene: TRBD1
V gene: TRBV27
J gene: TRBJ1-5
CDR3 protein: CASSGRDRGIQPQHF
CDR3 DNA: TGTGCCAGCAGTGGCCGGGACAGGGGAATTCAGCCCCAGCATTTT

clone size: -
D gene: TRBD1
V gene: TRBV4-3
J gene: TRBJ1-5
CDR3 protein: CASSQATGAHQPQHF
CDR3 DNA: TGCGCCAGCAGCCAAGCTACAGGGGCCCATCAGCCCCAGCATTTT

clone size: -
D gene: TRBD1
V gene: TRBV5-6
J gene: TRBJ1-2
CDR3 protein: CASSLARTGGHGYTF
CDR3 DNA: TGTGCCAGCAGCTTGGCCCGGACAGGGGGCCATGGCTACACCTTC

clone size: -
D gene: -
V gene: TRBV6-5
J gene: TRBJ1-1
CDR3 protein: CASSYRRGSGTEAFF
CDR3 DNA: TGTGCCAGCAGTTACCGTAGAGGATCGGGCACTGAAGCTTTCTTT

clone size: -
D gene: TRBD2
V gene: TRBV6-4
J gene: TRBJ2-1
CDR3 protein: CASSDHPGTSGGYEQFF
CDR3 DNA: TGTGCCAGCAGTGATCACCCGGGGACTAGCGGGGGCTATGAGCAGTTCTTC

clone size: -
D gene: TRBD1
V gene: TRBV7-9
J gene: TRBJ2-3
CDR3 protein: CASSWGQGAADTQYF
CDR3 DNA: TGTGCCAGCAGCTGGGGACAGGGGGCAGCAGATACGCAGTATTTT

clone size: -
D gene: TRBD2
V gene: TRBV20-1
J gene: TRBJ2-1
CDR3 protein: CSADTGGEQFF
CDR3 DNA: TGCAGTGCTGACACGGGGGGGGAGCAGTTCTTC

clone size: -
D gene: -
V gene: TRBV7-3
J gene: TRBJ2-2
CDR3 protein: CASSLMFSRDTGELFF
CDR3 DNA: TGTGCCAGCAGCTTAATGTTTTCCCGGGACACCGGGGAGCTGTTTTTT

clone size: -
D gene: -
V gene: TRBV6-5
J gene: TRBJ1-3
CDR3 protein: CASNRDLSGNTIYF
CDR3 DNA: TGTGCCAGCAATCGGGACTTATCTGGTAACACCATATATTTT

clone size: -
D gene: TRBD2
V gene: TRBV24-1
J gene: TRBJ2-1
CDR3 protein: CATSGGGRPSNSYNEQFF
CDR3 DNA: TGTGCCACCAGTGGAGGCGGGAGGCCCTCTAACTCCTACAATGAGCAGTTCTTC

clone size: -
D gene: -
V gene: TRBV9
J gene: TRBJ2-5
CDR3 protein: CASSVSPGWTVQETQYF
CDR3 DNA: TGTGCCAGCAGCGTAAGTCCCGGGTGGACAGTCCAAGAGACCCAGTACTTC

clone size: -
D gene: -
V gene: TRBV28
J gene: TRBJ1-4
CDR3 protein: CASSFGGAATNEKLFF
CDR3 DNA: TGTGCCAGCAGTTTTGGGGGGGCAGCAACTAATGAAAAACTGTTTTTT

clone size: -
D gene: -
V gene: TRBV18
J gene: TRBJ1-1
CDR3 protein: CASSPDSSERAFF
CDR3 DNA: TGTGCCAGCTCACCGGACAGCTCTGAGAGGGCTTTCTTT

clone size: few
D gene: -
V gene: TRBV21-1
J gene: TRBJ2-7
CDR3 protein: CASSIKGGDFEQYF
CDR3 DNA: TGTGCCAGCAGCATTAAAGGGGGGGATTTCGAGCAGTACTTC

clone size: -
D gene: TRBD2
V gene: TRBV7-2
J gene: TRBJ2-3
CDR3 protein: CASSPRGGGSTDTQYF
CDR3 DNA: TGTGCCAGCAGCCCTCGGGGGGGTGGAAGCACAGATACGCAGTATTTT

clone size: many
D gene: TRBD1
V gene: TRBV6-5
J gene: TRBJ2-5
CDR3 protein: CASSPGQGAGETQYF
CDR3 DNA: TGTGCCAGCAGCCCCGGACAGGGGGCAGGGGAGACCCAGTACTTC

clone size: -
D gene: -
V gene: TRBV5-1
J gene: TRBJ2-2
CDR3 protein: CASSLGLTELRTNGELFF
CDR3 DNA: TGCGCCAGCAGCTTAGGCCTGACAGAATTAAGGACTAACGGGGAGCTGTTTTTT

clone size: -
D gene: -
V gene: TRBV11-2
J gene: TRBJ2-3
CDR3 protein: CASARDTLGTDTQYF
CDR3 DNA: TGTGCCAGCGCCCGGGACACGTTAGGTACAGATACGCAGTATTTT

clone size: -
D gene: TRBD2
V gene: TRBV29-1
J gene: TRBJ2-1
CDR3 protein: CSVGLAGGYNEQFF
CDR3 DNA: TGCAGCGTGGGGCTAGCGGGAGGGTACAATGAGCAGTTCTTC

clone size: few
D gene: -
V gene: TRBV19
J gene: TRBJ2-7
CDR3 protein: CASSTPGTNYEQYF
CDR3 DNA: TGTGCCAGTAGTACCCCCGGGACAAACTACGAGCAGTACTTC

clone size: -
D gene: -
V gene: TRBV3-1/TRBV3-2
J gene: TRBJ2-3
CDR3 protein: CASSRSGGPDTQYF
CDR3 DNA: TGTGCCAGCAGCCGGTCGGGTGGTCCAGATACGCAGTATTTT

clone size: -
D gene: TRBD2
V gene: TRBV5-4
J gene: TRBJ2-1
CDR3 protein: CASSTTSGGYNEQFF
CDR3 DNA: TGTGCCAGCAGCACGACTAGCGGGGGGTACAATGAGCAGTTCTTC

clone size: -
D gene: -
V gene: TRBV28
J gene: TRBJ1-5
CDR3 protein: CASGQGFDQPQHF
CDR3 DNA: TGTGCCAGCGGTCAGGGGTTTGATCAGCCCCAGCATTTT

clone size: -
D gene: TRBD2
V gene: TRBV7-8
J gene: TRBJ2-1
CDR3 protein: CASSSLAGYEQFF
CDR3 DNA: TGTGCCAGCAGCTCTCTAGCGGGGTATGAGCAGTTCTTC

clone size: -
D gene: TRBD2
V gene: TRBV14
J gene: TRBJ2-3
CDR3 protein: CASSINLAGDTQYF
CDR3 DNA: TGTGCCAGCAGCATCAACCTAGCGGGAGATACGCAGTATTTT

clone size: -
D gene: -
V gene: TRBV9
J gene: TRBJ1-1
CDR3 protein: CASSVGGGEAFF
CDR3 DNA: TGTGCCAGCAGCGTAGGCGGAGGTGAAGCTTTCTTT

clone size: -
D gene: TRBD1
V gene: TRBV19
J gene: TRBJ1-2
CDR3 protein: CASSRGRDRGDYGYTF
CDR3 DNA: TGTGCCAGTAGTAGAGGGCGGGACAGGGGAGACTATGGCTACACCTTC

clone size: once
D gene: -
V gene: TRBV5-4
J gene: TRBJ2-2
CDR3 protein: CASSPIGTGELFF
CDR3 DNA: TGTGCCAGCAGCCCCATCGGCACCGGGGAGCTGTTTTTT

clone size: -
D gene: -
V gene: TRBV7-9
J gene: TRBJ2-5
CDR3 protein: CASSLRDGSLETQYF
CDR3 DNA: TGTGCCAGCAGCCTACGGGACGGGAGTTTGGAGACCCAGTACTTC

clone size: -
D gene: TRBD2
V gene: TRBV3-1/TRBV3-2
J gene: TRBJ2-1
CDR3 protein: CASSQDGLAAEQFF
CDR3 DNA: TGTGCCAGCAGCCAAGATGGACTAGCTGCTGAGCAGTTCTTC

clone size: -
D gene: TRBD2
V gene: TRBV19
J gene: TRBJ2-1
CDR3 protein: CASTSGVRTEQFF
CDR3 DNA: TGTGCCAGCACTAGCGGGGTACGGACTGAGCAGTTCTTC